The subject of this entry is one T cell receptor beta chain. Its matching antigen is unknown. The sample is drawn from a study of cytomegalovirus exposure and HLA in healthy donors. General study findings and limits: Earlier analysis found most TCR beta V segments productive about 90% or about 30% of the time. Later work found that TCR association rates differed between HLA loci; DRB1 had the most and HLA-C the fewest. The listing of 150 to 200 TCR beta chains classed them as cytomegalovirus-associated.

Per germline, CDR1 SEHNR and CDR2 FQNEAQ (reference sequence). The CDR3 is made up of 15 amino acids. V lost 1 base and J 6 bases, leaving 13 bases between the germline ends. The PCR used 60 Vbeta and 13 Jbeta primers. This table comes from immunoSEQ multiplex PCR, and its TCRdb copy is limited to in-frame clones, with some not included. The sample shows 150,000 to 200,000 clones, just over 75% of them seen only once. The sequenced material came from PBMCs. The sequence was collected from a woman aged 40 to 50 in good health and CMV-seronegative. V gene TRBV7-9 combines with J gene TRBJ2-1, with D perhaps matching TRBD1 (5 bases). In DNA form, the CDR3 reads TGTGCCAGCAGCTTAGTTGGGGCTTCGGGCAATGAGCAGTTCTTC. It yields the protein CASSLVGASGNEQFF.